The rows below give T cell receptor beta chains drawn from one sample of a study of blood T cells in healthy people across ages. TCRdb recomputed calls from the 5' RACE reads with MiXCR, one row per CDR3 protein. This sample has around 1,600,000 distinct CDR3 sequences, with 35% to 45% found just once. Sample: blood. These receptors came from a woman aged 18-29 years in good health. CDR3s include the opening cysteine and the closing phenylalanine or tryptophan. Fields, in order: J gene, D gene, clone size, CDR3 length, V gene, CDR3 DNA, CDR3 protein. D genes are given only for firm matches. Size tells how often a clone was seen (once, few, many) or the class of an expanded clone, and some rows leave it out.

j_call: TRBJ2-4; d_call: TRBD2; clone_size: .; cdr3_length: 16; v_call: TRBV12-3/TRBV12-4; cdr3_nt: TGTGCCAGCACCTCCTGGTGGCGTGCGGGAGCGGGAGAGCAGTACTTC; cdr3_aa: CASTSWWRAGAGEQYF
j_call: TRBJ2-7; d_call: .; clone_size: .; cdr3_length: 13; v_call: TRBV20-1; cdr3_nt: TGCAGTGCTAGAGGCGGGTCAATCGGTGAGCAGTACTTC; cdr3_aa: CSARGGSIGEQYF
j_call: TRBJ1-1; d_call: .; clone_size: .; cdr3_length: 13; v_call: TRBV25-1; cdr3_nt: TGTGCCGGCACCCCCGGCCCCCCGAGAGAAGCTTTCTTT; cdr3_aa: CAGTPGPPREAFF
j_call: TRBJ1-1; d_call: .; clone_size: once; cdr3_length: 15; v_call: TRBV12-3/TRBV12-4; cdr3_nt: TGTGCCAGCAGTTCATCCCAGCTGATGAACACTGAAGCTTTCTTT; cdr3_aa: CASSSSQLMNTEAFF
j_call: TRBJ2-3; d_call: TRBD1; clone_size: .; cdr3_length: 14; v_call: TRBV11-2; cdr3_nt: TGTGCCAGCAGGCAGACAGGGAGCACAGATACGCAGTATTTT; cdr3_aa: CASRQTGSTDTQYF
j_call: TRBJ2-7; d_call: .; clone_size: .; cdr3_length: 13; v_call: TRBV4-3; cdr3_nt: TGTGCCAGCAGCCAAGTTCCGGGCTACGAGCAGTACTTC; cdr3_aa: CASSQVPGYEQYF
j_call: TRBJ1-1; d_call: .; clone_size: few; cdr3_length: 17; v_call: TRBV21-1; cdr3_nt: TGTGCCAGCAGCAAAGAAGGTCCGGGTCTGACGGGCACTGAAGCTTTCTTT; cdr3_aa: CASSKEGPGLTGTEAFF
j_call: TRBJ2-1; d_call: .; clone_size: .; cdr3_length: 15; v_call: TRBV24-1; cdr3_nt: TGTGCCACCAGTGATTCTCGAGGGAATAATGGTGAGCAGTTCTTC; cdr3_aa: CATSDSRGNNGEQFF
j_call: TRBJ1-1; d_call: .; clone_size: .; cdr3_length: 12; v_call: TRBV29-1; cdr3_nt: TGCAGCGTTGAAGATGGGACCGCTGAAGCTTTCTTT; cdr3_aa: CSVEDGTAEAFF
j_call: TRBJ2-1; d_call: .; clone_size: few; cdr3_length: 14; v_call: TRBV7-6; cdr3_nt: TGTGCCAGCAGCACAGGACCCTCCTACAATGAGCAGTTCTTC; cdr3_aa: CASSTGPSYNEQFF
j_call: TRBJ2-3; d_call: TRBD1; clone_size: .; cdr3_length: 19; v_call: TRBV7-9; cdr3_nt: TGTGCCAGCAGCTCGGACAGGGAAGTCTGGGGGAGTCCTTCAGATACGCAGTATTTT; cdr3_aa: CASSSDREVWGSPSDTQYF
j_call: TRBJ2-4; d_call: TRBD2; clone_size: .; cdr3_length: 15; v_call: TRBV12-3/TRBV12-4; cdr3_nt: TGTGCCAGCAGTTTATCGGTAGCGGGCATAAACATTCAGTACTTC; cdr3_aa: CASSLSVAGINIQYF
j_call: TRBJ1-6; d_call: TRBD1; clone_size: once; cdr3_length: 16; v_call: TRBV12-3/TRBV12-4; cdr3_nt: TGTGCCAGCAGTTTAATACCTCACAGGGGCAATTCACCCCTCCACTTT; cdr3_aa: CASSLIPHRGNSPLHF